This note documents a single TCR beta chain sequence. These data belong to a study of blood T cell repertoires in COVID-19. Study details: The origin of the acute and convalescent COVID-19 samples was the United States, Italy and Spain. PBMCs, B-cell-depleted T cells, or T cells were the source of the cDNA or gDNA that made up the material.

In the authors' workflow: Amplification from reference gene primers served as the basis for estimated nucleated cell counts. Sequencing was performed with immunoSEQ multiplex PCR; in TCRdb, only in-frame clones are kept and a portion is missing. Clone size and V and J calls were adopted from that table, with D and trimming inferred from the DNA. The sample lists around 260,000 clones, over 75% occurring once. The specimen sequenced was peripheral blood. The origin of this receptor is a human donor in a cohort sampled during active COVID-19.

Here the CDR3 DNA reads TGTGCCATCAGTGAGGCGGACAATGAGCAGTTCTTC. As protein: CAISEADNEQFF. This chain uses TRBV10-3 with TRBJ2-1, with D unclear. The CDR3 spans 12 residues. Germline V gives CDR1 ENHRY, CDR2 SYGVKD. V gave up 2 bases and J gave up 5 bases, with 4 bases separating them.